This T cell receptor beta chain originates from a study of radiotherapy plus CTLA-4 blockade in lung cancer. The wider study: Overall, roughly 17% of patients showed an objective response, while 31% attained disease control.

Germline lookup yields CDR1 MNHNS and CDR2 SASEGT. Germline trimming cut 2 bases from V and 5 bases from J; bases unmatched to any gene: 7. CDR3 length equals 16 residues. Study findings and constraints: Blood saw expansion of tumor-derived TCR clones after radiotherapy plus ipilimumab. It was early blood T cell clone dynamics, with interferon-beta, that reportedly best predicted response.

This clone was found once. What it binds is not known. Clones were read by immunoSEQ multiplex PCR, and TCRdb kept only the in-frame ones, dropping some. The sample lists tens of thousands of clones; 75% to 90% were seen once. It was focal radiation plus CTLA-4 blockade with ipilimumab that patients with chemo-refractory metastatic non-small-cell lung cancer received. The sample in question was peripheral blood, obtained from a patient treated with radiotherapy plus ipilimumab. V usage is TRBV6-1 and J usage is TRBJ1-5; 9 bases map to TRBD1. The TCR sequence derives from a human donor with non-small cell lung cancer who had stable disease on radiotherapy plus ipilimumab. This CDR3 is CASSERGDRVHQPQHF. As DNA, the CDR3 is TGTGCCAGCAGTGAAAGAGGGGACAGGGTCCATCAGCCCCAGCATTTT.